This entry features one TCR beta chain sequence. The antigen is not known. Prepared libraries of TCR beta cDNA carried unique molecular identifiers. MiXCR, applied by TCRdb to the PCR reads, yields one record per CDR3 protein. The sample includes roughly 540,000 distinct CDR3 sequences, around 34% seen only once; the top ten take 4.5% to 7.5%. The data were taken from a study of post-analysis software for immune sequencing data. Findings and caveats of the study: Patients used about 5 TRBV segments, including TRBV5-6, TRBV5-1 and TRBV20-1, more often than controls.

Trimming cost V 8 bases and J 5 bases; bases outside gene matches: 7. The germline CDR1 and CDR2 sequences are SNHLY and FYNNEI. This CDR3 is 15 amino acids long. The sequence derives from a girl under 18 with multiple sclerosis. Sequencing input: blood. The chain uses TRBV2 and TRBJ2-3, with TRBD2 matching 13 bases. The CDR3 here is CASYFRTSGGDTQYF. CDR3 coding DNA: TGTGCCAGCTACTTTAGGACTAGCGGGGGAGATACGCAGTATTTT. Looking up the rest from reference TRBV2 and TRBJ2-3 gives the full variable domain: EPEVTQTPSHQVTQMGQEVILRCVPISNHLYFYWYRQILGQKVEFLVSFYNNEISEKSEIFDDQFSVERPDGSNFTLKIRSTKLEDSAMYFCASYFRTSGGDTQYFGPGTRLTVL.